Within the sample, the clone carrying this T cell receptor (beta chain) is medium-sized (0.01 to 0.1%). TCRdb keeps only in-frame clones here, not all; method: immunoSEQ multiplex PCR. Of around 66,000 clones in the sample, about nine tenths are singletons; the top ten hold roughly 10%. The trim removed 8 bases at V and 7 bases at J, leaving 3 bases unmatched. The CDR3 covers 13 residues. Germline lookup yields CDR1 MNHEY and CDR2 SVGAGI. Time point of the sample: peripheral blood 6 weeks after treatment start. This specimen comes from a study of PD-L1 blockade in urothelial cancer. Study-wide context: Reported median T cell count for blood samples was around 140,000.

The clonotype comes from a man between 60 and 70 years old with urothelial cancer. The chain has TRBV6-5 and TRBJ1-6; 9 bases line up with TRBD1. The sequencing used PBMCs, collected around atezolizumab (anti-PD-L1) treatment. The CDR3 nucleotides read TGTGCCAGCCGCGGACAGGGGAATTCACCCCTCCACTTT. It codes for CASRGQGNSPLHF.